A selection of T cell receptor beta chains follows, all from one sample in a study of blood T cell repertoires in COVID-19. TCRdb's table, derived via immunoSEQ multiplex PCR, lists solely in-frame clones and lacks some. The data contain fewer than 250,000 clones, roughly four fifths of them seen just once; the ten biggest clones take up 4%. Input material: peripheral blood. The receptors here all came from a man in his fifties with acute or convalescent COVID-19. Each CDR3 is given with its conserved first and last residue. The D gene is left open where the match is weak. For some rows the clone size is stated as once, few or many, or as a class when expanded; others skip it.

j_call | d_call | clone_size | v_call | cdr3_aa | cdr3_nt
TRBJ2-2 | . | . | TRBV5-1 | CASMFSGVDTGELFF | TGCGCCAGCATGTTTTCGGGAGTTGATACCGGGGAGCTGTTTTTT
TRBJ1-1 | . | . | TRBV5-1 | CASSPGAGDVTEAFF | TGCGCCAGCAGCCCAGGGGCAGGGGATGTCACTGAAGCTTTCTTT
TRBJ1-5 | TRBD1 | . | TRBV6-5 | CASMKQGAPQPQHF | TGTGCCAGCATGAAACAGGGGGCGCCTCAGCCCCAGCATTTT
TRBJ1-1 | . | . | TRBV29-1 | CSVGQGYTEAFF | TGCAGCGTTGGGCAGGGATACACTGAAGCTTTCTTT
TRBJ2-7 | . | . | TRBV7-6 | CASSPGPYEQYF | TGTGCCAGCAGTCCAGGCCCATACGAGCAGTACTTC
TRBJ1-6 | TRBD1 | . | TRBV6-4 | CASSETGTSPLHF | TGTGCCAGCAGCGAGACAGGGACTTCACCCCTCCACTTT
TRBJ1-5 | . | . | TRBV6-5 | CASRDSGQPQHF | TGTGCCAGCAGGGATTCCGGGCAGCCCCAGCATTTT
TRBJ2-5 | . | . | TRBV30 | CAWSRGLGETQYF | TGTGCCTGGAGCCGGGGGTTGGGGGAGACCCAGTACTTC
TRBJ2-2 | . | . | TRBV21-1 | CASYGKIQGRGTGELFF | TGTGCCAGCTATGGGAAAATCCAGGGGAGAGGGACCGGGGAGCTGTTTTTT
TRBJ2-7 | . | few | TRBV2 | CASSQYEEQYF | TGTGCCAGCAGTCAATACGAGGAGCAGTACTTC
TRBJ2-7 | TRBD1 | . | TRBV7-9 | CASSPGQGAVEQYF | TGTGCCAGCAGCCCCGGACAGGGGGCTGTCGAGCAGTACTTC
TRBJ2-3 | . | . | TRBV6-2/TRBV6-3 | CASSSPGRRDTQYF | TGTGCCAGCAGTTCCCCCGGACGGAGGGATACGCAGTATTTT
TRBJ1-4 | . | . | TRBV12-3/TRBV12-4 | CASGPPGSEKLFF | TGTGCCAGCGGCCCACCGGGTTCTGAAAAACTGTTTTTT
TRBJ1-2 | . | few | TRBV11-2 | CASTSGAYGYTF | TGTGCCAGCACAAGCGGGGCCTATGGCTACACCTTC
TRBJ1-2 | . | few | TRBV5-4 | CASSELGGGYTF | TGTGCCAGCAGCGAACTGGGGGGTGGCTACACCTTC
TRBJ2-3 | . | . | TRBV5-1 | CASSGGHGDTQYF | TGCGCCAGCTCTGGGGGACATGGGGATACGCAGTATTTT
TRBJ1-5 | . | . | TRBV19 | CASSPQGWDQPQHF | TGTGCCAGTAGTCCACAGGGTTGGGATCAGCCCCAGCATTTT
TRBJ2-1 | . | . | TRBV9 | CASSADSGSYNEQFF | TGTGCCAGCAGCGCAGACAGTGGCTCCTACAATGAGCAGTTCTTC
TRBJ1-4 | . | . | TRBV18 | CASSPFAQGNNEKLFF | TGTGCCAGCTCACCTTTCGCACAGGGTAATAATGAAAAACTGTTTTTT
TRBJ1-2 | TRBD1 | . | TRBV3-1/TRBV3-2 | CASSQVLQGTHGYTF | TGTGCCAGCAGCCAAGTCTTACAGGGGACTCATGGCTACACCTTC
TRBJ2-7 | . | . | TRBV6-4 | CASSLGDGPYEQYF | TGTGCCAGTTCCCTTGGAGACGGTCCCTACGAGCAGTACTTC
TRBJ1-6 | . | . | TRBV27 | CASSPGPSWDNSPLHF | TGTGCCAGCAGTCCCGGGCCTAGCTGGGATAATTCACCCCTCCACTTT
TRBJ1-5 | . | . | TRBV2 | CASSLQGVSNQPQHF | TGTGCCAGCAGCCTACAGGGAGTGAGCAATCAGCCCCAGCATTTT
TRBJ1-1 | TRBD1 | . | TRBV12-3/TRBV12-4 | CASNDRGRTEAFF | TGTGCCAGCAATGACAGGGGTCGCACTGAAGCTTTCTTT
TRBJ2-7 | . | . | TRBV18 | CASSPSGLRGYEQYF | TGTGCCAGCTCACCATCGGGACTTCGGGGTTACGAGCAGTACTTC
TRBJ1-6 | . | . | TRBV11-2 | CASSPRVGASSYNSPLHF | TGTGCCAGCAGCCCGAGGGTGGGGGCGAGCTCCTATAATTCACCCCTCCACTTT
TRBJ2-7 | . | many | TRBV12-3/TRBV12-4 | CASSFQGAEQYF | TGTGCCAGCAGTTTTCAAGGGGCCGAGCAGTACTTC
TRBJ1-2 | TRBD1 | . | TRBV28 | CASSLTGEFGYTF | TGTGCCAGCAGTTTGACAGGGGAGTTTGGCTACACCTTC